Listed below are T cell receptor beta chains from one sample, sequenced in a study of blood T cell repertoires in COVID-19. Profiling relied on immunoSEQ multiplex PCR, and the TCRdb table lists in-frame clones only, not all of them. The sample has over 350,000 clones; roughly 89% are singletons. Material: peripheral blood. These receptors were collected from a woman in her thirties with acute or convalescent COVID-19. CDR3s include the opening cysteine and the closing phenylalanine or tryptophan. The D gene is left open where the match is weak. Not every row has a clone size; where given, it reads once, few, many or a size class.

J: TRBJ1-1; size: NA; V: TRBV4-2; D: TRBD1; CDR3: CASSLPMTLQGADTEAFF; DNA: TGTGCCAGCAGCCTTCCGATGACCCTCCAGGGGGCTGACACTGAAGCTTTCTTT
J: TRBJ1-6; size: NA; V: TRBV3-1/TRBV3-2; D: TRBD1; CDR3: CASSYGQGMSLSYNSPLHF; DNA: TGTGCCAGCAGCTACGGACAGGGGATGTCTCTCTCGTATAATTCACCCCTCCACTTT
J: TRBJ2-3; size: NA; V: TRBV5-6; D: TRBD2; CDR3: CATGTSSSSDTQYF; DNA: TGTGCCACCGGGACTAGCAGTTCTTCAGATACGCAGTATTTT
J: TRBJ1-1; size: NA; V: TRBV4-1; D: NA; CDR3: CASRPLGGSEAFF; DNA: TGCGCCAGCAGGCCCCTGGGGGGTTCTGAAGCTTTCTTT
J: TRBJ2-3; size: NA; V: TRBV6-2/TRBV6-3; D: NA; CDR3: CASSHTDTQYF; DNA: TGTGCCAGCAGTCACACAGATACGCAGTATTTT
J: TRBJ1-6; size: NA; V: TRBV9; D: TRBD1; CDR3: CASSVRGQVNSPLHF; DNA: TGTGCCAGCAGCGTACGGGGACAGGTGAATTCACCCCTCCACTTT
J: TRBJ2-1; size: NA; V: TRBV7-2; D: NA; CDR3: CASSLVAPGIEQFF; DNA: TGTGCCAGCAGCTTAGTCGCCCCCGGGATTGAGCAGTTCTTC
J: TRBJ1-1; size: many; V: TRBV6-5; D: NA; CDR3: CASSYSNPGANTEAFF; DNA: TGTGCCAGCAGTTACTCGAACCCAGGGGCGAACACTGAAGCTTTCTTT
J: TRBJ1-5; size: NA; V: TRBV24-1; D: NA; CDR3: CATSEATGFQPQHF; DNA: TGTGCCACCAGTGAAGCAACAGGGTTTCAGCCCCAGCATTTT
J: TRBJ2-5; size: NA; V: TRBV9; D: TRBD2; CDR3: CASSVGLAGEYQETQYF; DNA: TGTGCCAGCAGCGTAGGACTAGCGGGGGAGTACCAAGAGACCCAGTACTTC
J: TRBJ2-3; size: NA; V: TRBV3-1/TRBV3-2; D: TRBD2; CDR3: CASGTSGSSTDTQYF; DNA: TGTGCCAGCGGCACTAGCGGGTCTAGCACAGATACGCAGTATTTT
J: TRBJ2-7; size: NA; V: TRBV6-5; D: TRBD1; CDR3: CASDRGSYEQYF; DNA: TGTGCCAGTGACAGGGGATCCTACGAGCAGTACTTC
J: TRBJ1-3; size: few; V: TRBV2; D: NA; CDR3: CALQGLHGSGNTIYF; DNA: TGTGCCCTTCAGGGGTTGCACGGCTCTGGAAACACCATATATTTT
J: TRBJ2-5; size: NA; V: TRBV12-3/TRBV12-4; D: NA; CDR3: CASSLGVGAQYF; DNA: TGTGCCAGCAGTTTGGGCGTTGGTGCCCAGTACTTC
J: TRBJ1-5; size: NA; V: TRBV24-1; D: TRBD1; CDR3: CATSDGTDYSNQPQHF; DNA: TGTGCCACCAGTGACGGGACAGACTATAGCAATCAGCCCCAGCATTTT
J: TRBJ1-2; size: NA; V: TRBV28; D: NA; CDR3: CASSVPRGKGYGYTF; DNA: TGTGCCAGCAGTGTCCCGCGGGGGAAAGGCTATGGCTACACCTTC
J: TRBJ2-1; size: NA; V: TRBV5-1; D: TRBD1; CDR3: CASSLTGDYNEQFF; DNA: TGCGCCAGCAGCTTGACAGGGGACTACAATGAGCAGTTCTTC
J: TRBJ1-5; size: once; V: TRBV28; D: TRBD1; CDR3: CASSPPGGTRVKGPHF; DNA: TGTGCCAGCAGCCCTCCAGGGGGCACCAGAGTTAAGGGGCCGCATTTT
J: TRBJ2-7; size: once; V: TRBV3-1/TRBV3-2; D: NA; CDR3: CASSHHTTGSEQYF; DNA: TGTGCCAGCAGCCACCACACCACAGGTAGCGAGCAGTACTTC
J: TRBJ2-5; size: NA; V: TRBV19; D: NA; CDR3: CASSTLAGETQYF; DNA: TGTGCCAGTAGTACCCTAGCTGGGGAGACCCAGTACTTC
J: TRBJ2-5; size: NA; V: TRBV6-7; D: NA; CDR3: CARLETQYF; DNA: TGTGCGAGGTTGGAGACCCAGTACTTC
J: TRBJ2-3; size: once; V: TRBV7-3; D: NA; CDR3: CASSELDGDTQYF; DNA: TGTGCCAGCAGCGAACTAGACGGAGATACGCAGTATTTT
J: TRBJ2-6; size: NA; V: TRBV11-2; D: NA; CDR3: CASSLRASGANVLTF; DNA: TGTGCCAGCAGCCTCAGGGCGTCTGGGGCCAACGTCCTGACTTTC
J: TRBJ2-7; size: NA; V: TRBV29-1; D: NA; CDR3: CSVDGYEQYF; DNA: TGCAGCGTTGACGGTTACGAGCAGTACTTC
J: TRBJ2-1; size: once; V: TRBV4-1; D: NA; CDR3: CASSQGQLGLGSYNEQFF; DNA: TGCGCCAGCAGCCAAGGTCAACTAGGACTTGGCTCCTACAATGAGCAGTTCTTC
J: TRBJ1-2; size: NA; V: TRBV6-5; D: NA; CDR3: CASSYVGTNYGYTF; DNA: TGTGCCAGCAGTTACGTCGGTACGAACTATGGCTACACCTTC
J: TRBJ2-3; size: NA; V: TRBV5-6; D: NA; CDR3: CASSLGGLIDTQYF; DNA: TGTGCCAGCAGCTTGGGAGGTTTGATTGATACGCAGTATTTT
J: TRBJ2-7; size: NA; V: TRBV11-2; D: TRBD2; CDR3: CASSLEAGGRFEQYF; DNA: TGTGCCAGCAGCTTAGAGGCGGGGGGGCGGTTCGAGCAGTACTTC
J: TRBJ2-7; size: NA; V: TRBV6-5; D: TRBD1; CDR3: CASREGQGASYEQYF; DNA: TGTGCCAGCAGAGAGGGACAGGGGGCCTCCTACGAGCAGTACTTC
J: TRBJ2-1; size: NA; V: TRBV28; D: NA; CDR3: CASSSRKGAYNEQFF; DNA: TGTGCCAGCAGTTCTCGGAAGGGGGCCTACAATGAGCAGTTCTTC
J: TRBJ2-3; size: NA; V: TRBV19; D: TRBD2; CDR3: CASSIIGRGSGGRTDTQYF; DNA: TGTGCCAGTAGTATTATAGGGCGGGGGAGCGGCGGGAGGACAGATACGCAGTATTTT
J: TRBJ1-2; size: NA; V: TRBV5-1; D: NA; CDR3: CASRPTGLYGYTF; DNA: TGCGCCAGCAGACCCACAGGGCTCTATGGCTACACCTTC
J: TRBJ1-6; size: NA; V: TRBV6-5; D: NA; CDR3: CATRQPNSPLHF; DNA: TGTGCCACCCGACAGCCTAATTCACCCCTCCACTTT
J: TRBJ1-2; size: NA; V: TRBV3-1/TRBV3-2; D: NA; CDR3: CASSLIQKAGYTF; DNA: TGTGCCAGCAGCCTCATACAGAAAGCTGGCTACACCTTC
J: TRBJ1-2; size: few; V: TRBV10-2; D: TRBD1; CDR3: CASSGGTGNGYTF; DNA: TGCGCCAGCAGTGGAGGGACAGGGAACGGCTACACCTTC
J: TRBJ2-1; size: NA; V: TRBV6-5; D: NA; CDR3: CAAAGASYNEQFF; DNA: TGTGCCGCGGCGGGGGCCTCCTACAATGAGCAGTTCTTC
J: TRBJ2-1; size: NA; V: TRBV5-1; D: TRBD2; CDR3: CASSLGSGGGEQFF; DNA: TGCGCCAGCAGCTTGGGTAGCGGGGGCGGTGAGCAGTTCTTC
J: TRBJ1-5; size: NA; V: TRBV28; D: NA; CDR3: CASSTKTGRVGQPQHF; DNA: TGTGCCAGCAGTACCAAGACAGGTCGGGTGGGACAGCCCCAGCATTTT
J: TRBJ2-3; size: NA; V: TRBV5-1; D: NA; CDR3: CASSLAYRYTDTQYF; DNA: TGCGCCAGCAGCTTGGCGTACAGATACACAGATACGCAGTATTTT
J: TRBJ2-1; size: NA; V: TRBV6-5; D: NA; CDR3: CASRIPGGHNEQFF; DNA: TGTGCCAGCAGGATCCCCGGAGGGCACAATGAGCAGTTCTTC
J: TRBJ2-3; size: NA; V: TRBV5-5; D: TRBD2; CDR3: CASSGSSGGGTDTQYF; DNA: TGTGCCAGCAGCGGGAGTAGCGGGGGTGGGACAGATACGCAGTATTTT
J: TRBJ2-3; size: NA; V: TRBV5-8; D: NA; CDR3: CASSLQGTDTQYF; DNA: TGTGCCAGCAGCTTGCAGGGAACAGATACGCAGTATTTT
J: TRBJ2-7; size: NA; V: TRBV7-9; D: NA; CDR3: CASSPGNTDRKNYEQYF; DNA: TGTGCCAGCAGTCCAGGTAACACAGATCGTAAAAACTACGAGCAGTACTTC
J: TRBJ2-1; size: NA; V: TRBV7-9; D: TRBD1; CDR3: CASSRSGTGGNNEQFF; DNA: TGTGCCAGCAGCAGATCCGGGACAGGGGGCAATAATGAGCAGTTCTTC
J: TRBJ1-1; size: NA; V: TRBV2; D: NA; CDR3: CASSGGAPPPGGGEAFF; DNA: TGTGCCAGCAGTGGTGGGGCACCTCCGCCTGGCGGGGGTGAAGCTTTCTTT
J: TRBJ2-2; size: NA; V: TRBV9; D: NA; CDR3: CASKVGGGRTGELFF; DNA: TGTGCCAGCAAAGTGGGAGGGGGAAGGACCGGGGAGCTGTTTTTT
J: TRBJ2-2; size: NA; V: TRBV7-2; D: TRBD1; CDR3: CASSPSQGVGGELFF; DNA: TGTGCCAGCAGCCCGTCACAGGGGGTAGGCGGGGAGCTGTTTTTT
J: TRBJ1-2; size: NA; V: TRBV11-3; D: NA; CDR3: CASKGSTELYGYTF; DNA: TGTGCCAGCAAGGGGTCTACGGAGCTTTATGGCTACACCTTC
J: TRBJ2-1; size: NA; V: TRBV7-9; D: TRBD2; CDR3: CASSRLAGTYNEQFF; DNA: TGTGCCAGCAGCCGACTAGCGGGGACCTACAATGAGCAGTTCTTC
J: TRBJ2-3; size: NA; V: TRBV10-3; D: NA; CDR3: CAISGRGPPTDTQYF; DNA: TGTGCCATCAGTGGGAGGGGTCCTCCTACAGATACGCAGTATTTT
J: TRBJ2-7; size: NA; V: TRBV6-4; D: NA; CDR3: CASSDSYYLTSEQYF; DNA: TGTGCCAGCAGTGACTCTTACTACTTAACTAGCGAGCAGTACTTC
J: TRBJ1-1; size: few; V: TRBV9; D: TRBD1; CDR3: CASSPRGAGDTEAFF; DNA: TGTGCCAGCAGCCCCAGGGGGGCGGGTGACACTGAAGCTTTCTTT